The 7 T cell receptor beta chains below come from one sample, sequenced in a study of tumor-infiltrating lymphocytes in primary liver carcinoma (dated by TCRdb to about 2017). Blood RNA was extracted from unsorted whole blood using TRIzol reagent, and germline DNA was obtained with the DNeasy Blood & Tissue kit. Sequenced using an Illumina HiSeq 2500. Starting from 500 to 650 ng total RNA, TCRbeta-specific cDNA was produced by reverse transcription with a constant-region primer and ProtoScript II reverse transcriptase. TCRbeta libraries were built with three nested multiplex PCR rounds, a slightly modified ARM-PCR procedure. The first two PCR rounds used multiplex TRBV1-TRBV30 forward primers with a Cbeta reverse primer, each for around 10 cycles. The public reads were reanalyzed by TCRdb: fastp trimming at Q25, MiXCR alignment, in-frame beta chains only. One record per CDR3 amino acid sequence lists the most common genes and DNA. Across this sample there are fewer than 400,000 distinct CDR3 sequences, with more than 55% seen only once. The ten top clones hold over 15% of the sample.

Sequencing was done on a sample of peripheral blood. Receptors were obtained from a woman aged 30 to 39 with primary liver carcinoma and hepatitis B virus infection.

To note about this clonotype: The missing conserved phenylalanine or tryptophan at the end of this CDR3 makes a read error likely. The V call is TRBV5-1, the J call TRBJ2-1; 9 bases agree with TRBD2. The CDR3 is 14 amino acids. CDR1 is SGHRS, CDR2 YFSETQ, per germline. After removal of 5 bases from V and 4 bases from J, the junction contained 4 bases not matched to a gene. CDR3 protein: CASSSGSKYNEQFL. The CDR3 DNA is TGCGCCAGCAGTAGCGGGAGCAAGTACAATGAGCAGTTCCTC.

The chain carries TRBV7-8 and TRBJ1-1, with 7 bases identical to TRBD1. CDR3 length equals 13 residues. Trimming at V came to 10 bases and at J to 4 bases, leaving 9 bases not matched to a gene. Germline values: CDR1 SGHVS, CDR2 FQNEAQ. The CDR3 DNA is TGTGCCAACAGTTCACAGGGGATCACTGAAGCTTTCTTT. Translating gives CANSSQGITEAFF. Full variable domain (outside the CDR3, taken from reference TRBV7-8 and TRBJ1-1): GAGVSQSPRYKVAKRGQDVALRCDPISGHVSLFWYQQALGQGPEFLTYFQNEAQLDKSGLPSDRFFAERPEGSVSTLKIQRTQQEDSAVYLCANSSQGITEAFFGQGTRLTVV.

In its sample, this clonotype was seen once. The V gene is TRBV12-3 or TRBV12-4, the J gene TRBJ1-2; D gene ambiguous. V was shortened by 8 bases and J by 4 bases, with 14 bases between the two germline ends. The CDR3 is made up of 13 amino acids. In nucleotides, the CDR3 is TGTGCCAGCCGGCGAGGACGGTTCTATGGCTACACCTTC. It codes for CASRRGRFYGYTF.

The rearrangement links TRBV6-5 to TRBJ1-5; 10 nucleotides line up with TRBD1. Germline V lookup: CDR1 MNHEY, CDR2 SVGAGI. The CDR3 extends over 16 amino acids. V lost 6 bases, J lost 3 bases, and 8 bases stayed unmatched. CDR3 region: CASRPRDRGYNQPQHF. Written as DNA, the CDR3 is TGTGCCAGCAGACCCCGGGACAGGGGATACAATCAGCCCCAGCATTTT.

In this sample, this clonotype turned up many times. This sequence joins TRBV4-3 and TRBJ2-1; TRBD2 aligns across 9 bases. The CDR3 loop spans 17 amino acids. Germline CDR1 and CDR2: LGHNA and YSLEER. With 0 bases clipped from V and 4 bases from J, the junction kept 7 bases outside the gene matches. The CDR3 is CASSQDWREGWYNEQFF. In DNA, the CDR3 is TGCGCCAGCAGCCAAGATTGGCGGGAGGGCTGGTACAATGAGCAGTTCTTC.

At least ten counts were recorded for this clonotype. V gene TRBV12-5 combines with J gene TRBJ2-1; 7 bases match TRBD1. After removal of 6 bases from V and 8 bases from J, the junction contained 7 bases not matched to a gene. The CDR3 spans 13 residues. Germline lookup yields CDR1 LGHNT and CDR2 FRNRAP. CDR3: CASGTTGIDEQFF. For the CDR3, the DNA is TGTGCTAGTGGAACGACAGGGATCGATGAGCAGTTCTTC.

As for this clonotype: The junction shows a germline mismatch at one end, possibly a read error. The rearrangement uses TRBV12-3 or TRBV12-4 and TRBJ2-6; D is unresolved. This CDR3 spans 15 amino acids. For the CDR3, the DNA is TGTGACAGCAGTTTGGGGATATCTGGGGCCAACGTCCTGACTTTC. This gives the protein CDSSLGISGANVLTF.